The clone carrying this T cell receptor beta chain was found a few times. This sample was taken from a study of blood T cell repertoires in COVID-19. Looking at the study overall: COVID-19 samples, acute and convalescent, were from the United States, Italy and Spain. Sample material is recorded as cDNA or gDNA derived from T cells, B-cell-depleted T cells, or PBMCs.

The CDR3 sequence is 15 residues long. From germline, CDR1 is LGHDT and CDR2 YNNKEL (reference sequence). V was pared by 4 bases and J by 2 bases, with 14 bases between. Measured with immunoSEQ multiplex PCR; TCRdb has only the in-frame clones, and not every one. The data hold about 58,000 clones, with around 91% observed a single time. Sequenced sample: peripheral blood. This chain joins TRBV3-1 (or the pseudogene TRBV3-2) and TRBJ1-1; no reliable D call. This receptor was taken from a man in his fifties or sixties with active COVID-19. Written as DNA, the CDR3 is TGTGCCAGCAGCCCCGAGGGAGCCCGAAACACTGAAGCTTTCTTT. This encodes CASSPEGARNTEAFF.